This T cell receptor (beta chain) was recorded in a study of T cells expressing NK-cell markers. For this clonotype: Its antigen remains unidentified.

Findings of the study overall: Certain NKG2C+ T cell clones were expanded, and their HCMV specificity remained unclear.

cDNA encoding TCR beta was synthesized via 5'RACE template switching incorporating UMIs. With the 5' RACE reads reprocessed, TCRdb shows one record per CDR3 protein and no DNA. Recorded for this sample: 300,000 to 500,000 distinct CDR3 sequences. The specimen was blood T cells: a sorted CD56 or NKG2C T cell subset, CD4+ or CD8+ T cells, or bulk PBMC T cells (not recorded which). This TCR was recovered from a woman in her fifties or sixties in good health.

This chain's CDR3 is CSVESGWSDEQFF. The V call is TRBV29-1, the J call TRBJ2-1; the D call of TRBD2 rests on TCRdb alone, since no DNA is present to check it. This CDR3 is 13 amino acids long. Germline V lookup: CDR1 SQVTM, CDR2 ANQGSEA.